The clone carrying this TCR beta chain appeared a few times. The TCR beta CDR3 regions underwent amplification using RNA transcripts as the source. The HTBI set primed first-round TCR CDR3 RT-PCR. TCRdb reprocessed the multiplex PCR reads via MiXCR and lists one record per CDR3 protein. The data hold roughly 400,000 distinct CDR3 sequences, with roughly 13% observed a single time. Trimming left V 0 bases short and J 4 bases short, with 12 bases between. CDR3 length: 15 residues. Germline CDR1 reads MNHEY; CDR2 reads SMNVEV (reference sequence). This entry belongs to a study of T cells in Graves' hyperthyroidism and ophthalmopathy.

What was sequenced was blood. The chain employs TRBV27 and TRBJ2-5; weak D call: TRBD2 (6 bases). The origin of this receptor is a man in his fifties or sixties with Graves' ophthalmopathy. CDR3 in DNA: TGTGCCAGCAGTTTATCCCCGGGAGAGCGAGAGACCCAGTACTTC. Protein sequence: CASSLSPGERETQYF.